Shown below are 13 T cell receptor beta chains from a single sample sequenced in a study of CD8 T cells in Susac syndrome. With random hexamers, about 0.45 to 1 ug RNA was reverse transcribed. Each CDR3 protein is one row after TCRdb ran MiXCR on the immunoSEQ multiplex PCR reads. Of about 180,000 distinct CDR3 sequences listed, roughly 95% are singletons. The sequencing input was CD4+ T cells from PBMCs. The receptors were sampled from a human donor with Susac syndrome.

J is TRBJ1-6 and V is TRBV5-4; D not resolved. The CDR3 covers 16 residues. CDR1 and CDR2 (germline): SGHNT, YYREEE (reference sequence). Trimming left V 4 bases short and J 0 bases short, with 11 bases between. CDR3 region: CASSQELNSYNSPLHF. DNA for the CDR3: TGTGCCAGCAGCCAAGAACTTAACTCCTATAATTCACCCCTCCACTTT.

The chain employs TRBV20-1 and TRBJ2-7, with D possibly matching TRBD2 (6 bases). Per the germline V gene, CDR1 is DFQATT and CDR2 is SNEGSKA (reference sequence). The CDR3 extends over 14 amino acids. V shed 0 bases and J shed 5 bases, with 14 bases lying between them. The CDR3 nucleotides read TGCAGTGCTAGAGATCGGGGGAGACTCCACGAGCAGTACTTC. This codes for CSARDRGRLHEQYF.

This clonotype was seen a handful of times. V and J are TRBV14 and TRBJ2-1; D unresolved. Trimming removed 2 bases from V and 4 bases from J, with 9 bases in between. Germline V lookup: CDR1 SGHDN, CDR2 FVKESK. The CDR3 has 14 residues. CDR3 amino acids: CASSQMSRYNEQFF. The CDR3 DNA reads TGTGCCAGCAGCCAAATGTCCAGGTACAATGAGCAGTTCTTC.

This clonotype showed up just a few times. The V and J genes are TRBV30 and TRBJ2-1; D is unresolved. The CDR3 is 11 residues long. The germline V gene encodes CDR1 GTSNPN and CDR2 SVGIG (reference sequence). Deletions cut 1 base from V and 4 bases from J, with 2 bases between. DNA of the CDR3: TGTGCCTGGAGTGGTTACAATGAGCAGTTCTTC. Protein sequence: CAWSGYNEQFF.

The sample holds one count of this clonotype. The chain is built from TRBV5-6 and TRBJ2-1; TRBD2 matches at 10 bases. The CDR3 is 19 amino acids. V gave up 0 bases and J gave up 4 bases; unmatched junction bases: 13. Per the germline V gene, CDR1 is SGHDT and CDR2 is YYEEEE. DNA of the CDR3: TGTGCCAGCAGCTTGGCCAGGCTAGCGGGGGAGGCGACGTACAATGAGCAGTTCTTC. It encodes CASSLARLAGEATYNEQFF. Full variable domain (rest looked up from reference TRBV5-6 and TRBJ2-1): DAGVTQSPTHLIKTRGQQVTLRCSPKSGHDTVSWYQQALGQGPQFIFQYYEEEERQRGNFPDRFSGHQFPNYSSELNVNALLLGDSALYLCASSLARLAGEATYNEQFFGPGTRLTVL.

This clonotype was found a few times. The rearrangement joins TRBV4-2 to TRBJ2-7; D perhaps matches TRBD2 (6 bases). Per germline, CDR1 LGHNA and CDR2 YNFKEQ. The CDR3 loop spans 13 amino acids. The V end was cut by 4 bases, the J end by 3 bases, with 10 bases between. This chain's CDR3 is CASSRDLNYEQYF. The DNA of the CDR3 is TGTGCCAGCAGCCGGGACTTAAACTACGAGCAGTACTTC.

This chain joins TRBV10-3 and TRBJ2-1; D is undetermined. V lost 0 bases and J lost 9, with 6 bases in between. Germline values: CDR1 ENHRY, CDR2 SYGVKD. This CDR3 contains 12 residues. CDR3 sequence (DNA): TGTGCCATCAGTGAGTCCTTTATTGAGCAGTTCTTC. Translated, it gives CAISESFIEQFF.

CDR3 loop: CASSQDSRTLGGYTF. For the CDR3, the DNA is TGTGCCAGCAGCCAAGATTCCAGGACCCTCGGGGGCTACACCTTC. V gene TRBV4-2 combines with J gene TRBJ1-2; no definite D call. The V gene lost 0 bases and the J gene lost 8 bases, with 16 bases spanning the gap. The CDR3 spans 15 residues. Germline V lookup: CDR1 LGHNA, CDR2 YNFKEQ.

V usage is TRBV30 and J usage is TRBJ2-3; 10 nucleotides agree with TRBD1. V lost 3 bases and J lost 2; bases outside the gene matches: 5. This CDR3 is built from 15 residues. Germline loops: CDR1 GTSNPN, CDR2 SVGIG (reference sequence). CDR3 DNA: TGTGCCTGGAGATTGGGGACAGGGGTCACAGATACGCAGTATTTT. Protein: CAWRLGTGVTDTQYF. The full variable domain, with the rest looked up from reference TRBV30 and TRBJ2-3, is SQTIHQWPATLVQPVGSPLSLECTVEGTSNPNLYWYRQAAGRGLQLLFYSVGIGQISSEVPQNLSASRPQDRQFILSSKKLLLSDSGFYLCAWRLGTGVTDTQYFGPGTRLTVL.

The V call is TRBV6-2 or TRBV6-3, the J call TRBJ2-7; D might be TRBD2 (5 bases). The CDR3 loop spans 15 amino acids. Between the trimmed V and J ends, which lost 6 bases and 0 bases, there was a span of 15 bases. Germline lookup yields CDR1 MNHEY and CDR2 SVGEGT. The CDR3 bases are TGTGCCAGCAGAAGAGACACGGGGAGCTCCTACGAGCAGTACGTC. Encoded protein: CASRRDTGSSYEQYV.

This rearrangement joins TRBV7-8 to TRBJ2-7; 11 bases agree with TRBD2. The CDR3 is made up of 15 amino acids. Germline V gives CDR1 SGHVS, CDR2 FQNEAQ. V lost 5 bases and J lost 5; bases outside the gene matches: 8. Written as DNA, the CDR3 is TGTGCCAGCAGCCGGCTAGCGGGGGGCCGGGACGAGCAGTACTTC. As protein: CASSRLAGGRDEQYF.

This chain connects TRBV20-1 to TRBJ2-7; D remains unclear. Germline loops: CDR1 DFQATT, CDR2 SNEGSKA (reference sequence). Trimming cost V 5 bases and J 2 bases, with 7 bases left between them. The CDR3 contains 11 residues. Here the CDR3 DNA reads TGCAGTGCTGAGGTGACCTACGAGCAGTACTTC. Translated, it gives CSAEVTYEQYF.

The rearrangement joins TRBV20-1 to TRBJ2-7, with a tentative D call TRBD2 (7 bases). The CDR3 is 17 amino acids. CDR1 DFQATT and CDR2 SNEGSKA come from the germline V gene (reference sequence). V was trimmed by 6 bases and J by 0 bases, leaving 24 bases between them. The CDR3 region has the DNA TGCAGTGCCCTCCTACTCGGCGGGGGCCGGGACTCCTACGAGCAGTACGTC. This sequence encodes CSALLLGGGRDSYEQYV.